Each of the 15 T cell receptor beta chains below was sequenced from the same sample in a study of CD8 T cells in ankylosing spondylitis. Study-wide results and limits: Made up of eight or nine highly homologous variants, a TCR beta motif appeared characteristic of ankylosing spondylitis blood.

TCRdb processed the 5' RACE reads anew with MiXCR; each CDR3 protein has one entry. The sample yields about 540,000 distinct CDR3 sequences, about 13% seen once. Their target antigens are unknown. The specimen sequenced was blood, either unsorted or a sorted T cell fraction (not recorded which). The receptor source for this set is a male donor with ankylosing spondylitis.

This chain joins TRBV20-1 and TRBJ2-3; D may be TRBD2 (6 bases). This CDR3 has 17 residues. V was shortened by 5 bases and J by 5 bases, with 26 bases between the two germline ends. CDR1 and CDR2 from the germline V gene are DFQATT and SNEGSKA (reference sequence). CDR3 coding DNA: TGCAGTGCTGACCTATATGGGCTAGCGCTAAAGGGAGATACGCAGTATTTT. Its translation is CSADLYGLALKGDTQYF.

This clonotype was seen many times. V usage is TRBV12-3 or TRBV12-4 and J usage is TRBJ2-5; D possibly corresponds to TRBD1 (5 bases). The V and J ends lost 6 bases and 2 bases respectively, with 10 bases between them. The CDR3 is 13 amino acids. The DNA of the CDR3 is TGTGCCAGCAGCCGACAGTTACAAGAGACCCAGTACTTC. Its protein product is CASSRQLQETQYF.

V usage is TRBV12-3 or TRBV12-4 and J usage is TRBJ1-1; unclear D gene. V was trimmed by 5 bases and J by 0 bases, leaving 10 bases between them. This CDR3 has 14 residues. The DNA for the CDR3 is TGTGCCAGCAGTCGACAAGCCATGAACACTGAAGCTTTCTTT. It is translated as CASSRQAMNTEAFF.

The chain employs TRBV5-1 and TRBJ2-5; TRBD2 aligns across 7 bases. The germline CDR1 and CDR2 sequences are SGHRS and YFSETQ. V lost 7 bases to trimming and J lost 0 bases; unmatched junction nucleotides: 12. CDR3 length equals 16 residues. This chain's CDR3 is CASAHLGSGNQETQYF. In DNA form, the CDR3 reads TGCGCCAGCGCCCACCTGGGAAGCGGGAACCAAGAGACCCAGTACTTC.

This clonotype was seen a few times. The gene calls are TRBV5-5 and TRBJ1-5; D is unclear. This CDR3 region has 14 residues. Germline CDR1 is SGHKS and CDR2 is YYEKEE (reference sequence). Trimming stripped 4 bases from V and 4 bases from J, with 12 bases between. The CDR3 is CASSPDVGNQPQHF. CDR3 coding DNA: TGTGCCAGCAGCCCGGACGTAGGAAATCAGCCCCAGCATTTT. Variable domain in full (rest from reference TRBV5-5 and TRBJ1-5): DAGVTQSPTHLIKTRGQQVTLRCSPISGHKSVSWYQQVLGQGPQFIFQYYEKEERGRGNFPDRFSARQFPNYSSELNVNALLLGDSALYLCASSPDVGNQPQHFGDGTRLSIL.

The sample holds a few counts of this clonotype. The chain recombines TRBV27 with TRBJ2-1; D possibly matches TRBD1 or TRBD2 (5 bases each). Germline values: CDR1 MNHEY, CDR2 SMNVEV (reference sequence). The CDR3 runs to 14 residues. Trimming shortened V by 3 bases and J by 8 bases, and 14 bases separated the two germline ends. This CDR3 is CASSLVGAAHEQFF. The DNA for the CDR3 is TGTGCCAGCAGTTTGGTCGGGGCAGCCCATGAGCAGTTCTTC.

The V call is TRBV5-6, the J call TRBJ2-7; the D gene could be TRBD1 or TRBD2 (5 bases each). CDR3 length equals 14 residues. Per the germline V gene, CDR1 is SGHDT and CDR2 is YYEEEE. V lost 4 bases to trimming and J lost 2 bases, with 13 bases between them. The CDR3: CASSRGRPAYEQYF. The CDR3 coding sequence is TGTGCCAGCAGCCGGGGACGACCGGCCTACGAGCAGTACTTC.

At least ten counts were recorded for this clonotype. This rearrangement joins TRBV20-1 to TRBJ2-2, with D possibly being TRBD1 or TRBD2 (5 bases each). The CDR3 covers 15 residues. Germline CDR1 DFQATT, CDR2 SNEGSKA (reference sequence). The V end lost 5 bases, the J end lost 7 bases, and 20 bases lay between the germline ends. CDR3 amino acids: CSAPRGRDPHGELFF. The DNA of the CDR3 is TGCAGTGCTCCACGGGGCCGGGATCCCCACGGGGAGCTGTTTTTT.

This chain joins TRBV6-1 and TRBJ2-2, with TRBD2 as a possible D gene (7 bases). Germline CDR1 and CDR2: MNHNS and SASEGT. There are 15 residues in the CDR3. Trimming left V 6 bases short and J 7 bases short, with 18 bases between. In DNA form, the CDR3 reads TGTGCCAGCAGGAGGGGGGGGATCGGGTACGGGGAGCTGTTTTTT. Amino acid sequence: CASRRGGIGYGELFF.

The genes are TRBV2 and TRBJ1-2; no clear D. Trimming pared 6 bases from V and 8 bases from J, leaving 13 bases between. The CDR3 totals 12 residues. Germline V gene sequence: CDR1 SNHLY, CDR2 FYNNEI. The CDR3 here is CASREGIKGYTF. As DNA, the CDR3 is TGTGCCAGCAGGGAGGGCATAAAAGGCTACACCTTC. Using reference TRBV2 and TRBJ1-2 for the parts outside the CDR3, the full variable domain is EPEVTQTPSHQVTQMGQEVILRCVPISNHLYFYWYRQILGQKVEFLVSFYNNEISEKSEIFDDQFSVERPDGSNFTLKIRSTKLEDSAMYFCASREGIKGYTFGSGTRLTVV.

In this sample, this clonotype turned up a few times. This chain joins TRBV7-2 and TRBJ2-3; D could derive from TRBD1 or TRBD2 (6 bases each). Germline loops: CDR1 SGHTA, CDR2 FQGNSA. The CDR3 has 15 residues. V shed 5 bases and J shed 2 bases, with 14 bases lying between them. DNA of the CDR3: TGTGCCAGCAGCCCGGGGGCAGGCATCACAGATACGCAGTATTTT. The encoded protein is CASSPGAGITDTQYF.

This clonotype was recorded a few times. The chain's CDR3 is CASGMDGNSPLHF. The CDR3 DNA follows: TGCGCCAGCGGAATGGACGGGAATTCACCCCTCCACTTT. The V gene is TRBV5-1, the J gene TRBJ1-6; D is unresolved. The CDR3 extends over 13 amino acids. Between the trimmed V and J ends, which lost 7 bases and 7 bases, there was a span of 12 bases. Germline CDR1 and CDR2: SGHRS and YFSETQ.

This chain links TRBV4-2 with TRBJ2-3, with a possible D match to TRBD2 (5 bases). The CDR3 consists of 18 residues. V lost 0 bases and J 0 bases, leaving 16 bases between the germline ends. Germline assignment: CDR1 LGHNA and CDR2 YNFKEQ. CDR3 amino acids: CASSQDPLVAFSTDTQYF. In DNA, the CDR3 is TGTGCCAGCAGCCAAGACCCTTTAGTAGCGTTTAGCACAGATACGCAGTATTTT.

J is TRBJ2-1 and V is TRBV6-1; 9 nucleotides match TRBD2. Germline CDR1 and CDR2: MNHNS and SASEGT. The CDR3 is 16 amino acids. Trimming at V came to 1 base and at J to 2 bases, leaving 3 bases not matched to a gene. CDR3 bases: TGTGCCAGCAGTGAAGTAGGCGGGAGGGCCTACAATGAGCAGTTCTTC. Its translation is CASSEVGGRAYNEQFF.

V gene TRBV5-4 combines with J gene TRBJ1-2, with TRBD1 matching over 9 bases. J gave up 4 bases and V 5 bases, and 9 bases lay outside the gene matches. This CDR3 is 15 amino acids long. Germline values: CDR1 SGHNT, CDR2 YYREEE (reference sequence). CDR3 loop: CASRPSGQGTYGYTF. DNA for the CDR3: TGTGCCAGCAGACCCAGCGGACAGGGGACCTATGGCTACACCTTC.